This entry lists 25 T cell receptor beta chains sequenced from one sample in a study of blood T cell repertoires in COVID-19 (dated by TCRdb to 2018 to 2020). The library was generated by the immunoSEQ multiplex PCR assay. TCRdb provides this immuneACCESS table in a form limited to in-frame rearrangements. Some clones are lacking; in checked studies, under half of them reflect an unresolved V gene, and why the rest are absent is not known. Counted in this sample were 300,000 or so clones; around nine tenths of them appeared once. The ten largest clones represent 2.6% of the sample. The sequencing sample was made of PBMCs or T cells enriched from blood (not recorded which). The receptors were gathered from a man aged 60 to 75 who had recovered from COVID-19.

The CDR3 bases are TGTGCCACCAGCAGTGGGGGACTGGGCGAGCAGTACTTC. Its protein is CATSSGGLGEQYF. The V and J genes are TRBV15 and TRBJ2-7; possible D gene TRBD2, 6 bases. Germline CDR1 and CDR2: LNHNV and YYDKDF (reference sequence). V was shortened by 3 bases and J by 6 bases, with 12 bases between the two germline ends. This CDR3 has 13 amino acids.

This clone appeared a few times. The chain combines TRBV30 with TRBJ2-7, with 9 bases fitting TRBD1. The CDR3 has 13 residues. V trimming: 5 bases; J trimming: 7 bases; junction bases outside the gene matches: 9. Germline V CDR1 and CDR2: GTSNPN, SVGIG (reference sequence). The CDR3 spells CAWVGQGSWEQYF. CDR3 nucleotide sequence: TGTGCCTGGGTAGGACAGGGGTCGTGGGAGCAGTACTTC.

The chain employs TRBV5-1 and TRBJ1-2; 8 nucleotides agree with TRBD1. In germline, CDR1 is SGHRS, CDR2 YFSETQ. The J segment lost 7 bases and the V segment lost 2 bases, leaving 4 bases of the junction unmatched. CDR3 length: 13 amino acids. Here the CDR3 reads CASSLSGGFGYTF. The CDR3 DNA is TGCGCCAGCAGCTTATCAGGGGGCTTTGGCTACACCTTC.

V usage is TRBV7-2 and J usage is TRBJ2-7; 7 nucleotides line up with TRBD2. The CDR3 loop spans 13 amino acids. V lost 5 bases to trimming and J lost 4 bases; unmatched junction nucleotides: 5. Germline CDR1 and CDR2: SGHTA and FQGNSA. The CDR3 loop is CASSPPGGYEQYF. Here the CDR3 DNA reads TGTGCCAGCAGCCCCCCGGGGGGTTACGAGCAGTACTTC.

V gene TRBV4-2 combines with J gene TRBJ2-2; 7 bases are shared with TRBD1. The CDR3 loop spans 16 amino acids. Trimming took 3 bases from V and 3 from J; bases not matched to a gene: 7. The germline CDR1 and CDR2 sequences are LGHNA and YNFKEQ. DNA for the CDR3: TGTGCCAGCAGCCATCCTTATACAGGGGACACCGGGGAGCTGTTTTTT. This encodes CASSHPYTGDTGELFF.

The gene calls are TRBV19 and TRBJ2-3; 16 nucleotides line up with TRBD2. Germline V CDR1 and CDR2: LNHDA, SQIVND (reference sequence). The CDR3 has 19 amino acids. Trimming at V came to 5 bases and at J to 4 bases, leaving 12 bases not matched to a gene. The CDR3 is CASSPGLAGGPVGADTQYF. The CDR3 bases are TGTGCCAGTAGTCCGGGACTAGCGGGGGGGCCGGTTGGGGCAGATACGCAGTATTTT.

The rearrangement joins TRBV30 to TRBJ1-2; D gene unclear. The ends were cut back, 3 bases at V and 3 bases at J, with 11 bases in the middle. Germline CDR1 is GTSNPN and CDR2 is SVGIG (reference sequence). The CDR3 has 13 residues. Here the CDR3 DNA reads TGTGCCTGGAGCTCCGTGGCTTACTATGGCTACACCTTC. It yields the protein CAWSSVAYYGYTF.

This rearrangement joins TRBV4-1 to TRBJ2-7; D is unresolved. Trimming stripped 1 base from V and 0 bases from J, with 10 bases between. The germline V gene has CDR1 MGHRA and CDR2 YSYEKL. The CDR3 runs to 15 residues. The CDR3 sequence: CASSQARQNSYEQYF. Written as DNA, the CDR3 is TGCGCCAGCAGCCAAGCCAGACAAAACTCCTACGAGCAGTACTTC.

V gene TRBV19 combines with J gene TRBJ2-3; 12 bases are shared with TRBD2. The CDR3 runs 19 residues. CDR1 LNHDA and CDR2 SQIVND come from the germline V gene (reference sequence). J gave up 4 bases and V 0 bases, and 11 bases lay outside the gene matches. CDR3 residues: CASSIDRARTSGNADTQYF. As DNA, the CDR3 is TGTGCCAGTAGTATAGATCGTGCCAGGACTAGCGGGAACGCAGATACGCAGTATTTT.

The V and J genes are TRBV18 and TRBJ2-5, with D possibly being TRBD1 (5 bases). Between the trimmed V and J ends, which lost 1 base and 4 bases, there was a span of 10 bases. The CDR3 runs 14 residues. Germline V lookup: CDR1 KGHSH, CDR2 LQKENI. The CDR3 sequence: CASSPLQGGETQYF. The CDR3 DNA reads TGTGCCAGCTCACCACTGCAGGGTGGAGAGACCCAGTACTTC.

The chain joins TRBV30 to TRBJ1-5, with 7 bases fitting TRBD1. CDR1 is GTSNPN, CDR2 SVGIG, per germline (reference sequence). The CDR3 has 15 amino acids. V shed 0 bases and J 5 bases; nucleotides not matched to a gene: 7. As DNA, the CDR3 is TGTGCCTGGAGTGTACATGGGCAGGGGGATCAGCCCCAGCATTTT. Its translation: CAWSVHGQGDQPQHF.

V usage is TRBV19 and J usage is TRBJ1-5, with D possibly being TRBD1 (5 bases). Trimming pared 6 bases from V and 6 bases from J, leaving 15 bases between. From germline, CDR1 is LNHDA and CDR2 SQIVND (reference sequence). The length of the CDR3 is 14 residues. CDR3 bases: TGTGCCAGTAGCCATACAGGTTTGGGTCAGCCCCAGCATTTT. It translates to CASSHTGLGQPQHF.

The rearrangement links TRBV7-2 to TRBJ1-3, with a weak D call TRBD1 (6 bases). Germline loops: CDR1 SGHTA, CDR2 FQGNSA. This CDR3 contains 15 residues. Deletions cut 5 bases from V and 8 bases from J, with 19 bases between. CDR3 in DNA: TGTGCCAGCAGCGAACAGGGTTCCAGCTGGGACACCATATATTTT. Protein: CASSEQGSSWDTIYF.

V and J are TRBV6-6 and TRBJ2-1; 9 bases are a match to TRBD2. CDR3 size: 16 residues. Trimming at V came to 0 bases and at J to 10 bases, leaving 10 bases not matched to a gene. The germline gives CDR1 MNHNY, CDR2 SVGAGI (reference sequence). Written as DNA, the CDR3 is TGTGCCAGCAGTTACTCCTGGGGCGGGAGGGCCAGGGAGCAGTTCTTC. Translating it yields CASSYSWGGRAREQFF.

This chain uses TRBV5-1 with TRBJ1-4, with D perhaps TRBD1 (5 bases). Germline CDR1 reads SGHRS; CDR2 reads YFSETQ. V was shortened by 2 bases and J by 4 bases, with 12 bases between the two germline ends. The CDR3 loop spans 15 amino acids. As DNA, the CDR3 is TGCGCCAGCAGCTTCAGGGCAGCACTTAATGAAAAACTGTTTTTT. Translated, it gives CASSFRAALNEKLFF.

The chain uses TRBV25-1 and TRBJ1-2; 12 bases are a match to TRBD1. The CDR3 loop spans 15 amino acids. J lost 6 bases, V lost 1 base, and 3 bases had no gene match. Germline V gene sequence: CDR1 MGHDK, CDR2 SYGVNS. In DNA, the CDR3 is TGTGCCAGCAGTGAATTTGGGACAGGGGGCGATGGCTACACCTTC. Amino acids: CASSEFGTGGDGYTF.

This clone showed up just once. The CDR3 region is CASSLYPVGYTF. The CDR3 DNA sequence: TGTGCCAGCAGCCTATACCCGGTGGGCTACACCTTC. J is TRBJ1-2 and V is TRBV28, with D hard to call. The CDR3 totals 12 residues. Trimming removed 6 bases at V and 8 bases at J, with 13 bases between. The germline CDR1 and CDR2 sequences are MDHEN and SYDVKM.

The rearrangement joins TRBV19 to TRBJ2-7; TRBD2 is a possible D gene (6 bases). The V gene's germline CDR1 is LNHDA and CDR2 SQIVND (reference sequence). The CDR3 sequence is 14 residues long. With 6 bases removed from V and 5 bases from J, the gap between germline ends came to 17 bases. The CDR3 here is CASSSPGDRDEQYF. CDR3 in DNA: TGTGCCAGTAGCTCGCCGGGAGATAGAGACGAGCAGTACTTC.

V gene TRBV6-5 combines with J gene TRBJ1-6; the D gene is possibly TRBD1 (6 bases). Per germline, CDR1 MNHEY and CDR2 SVGAGI. This CDR3 comprises 13 residues. Trimming pared 8 bases from V and 6 bases from J, leaving 11 bases between. The CDR3 region is CASRRGSNSPLHF. The CDR3 nucleotides are TGTGCCAGCCGTAGGGGGTCTAATTCACCCCTCCACTTT.

The genes are TRBV5-8 and TRBJ1-2, with a weak D call TRBD1 (5 bases). V lost 0 bases and J 2 bases, leaving 8 bases between the germline ends. The CDR3 is 14 amino acids. Germline lookup yields CDR1 SGHTS and CDR2 YDEGEE. The CDR3 here is CASSLVQDNYGYTF. CDR3 DNA: TGTGCCAGCAGCTTGGTACAGGACAACTATGGCTACACCTTC.

The rearrangement links TRBV18 to TRBJ2-6, with 12 bases fitting TRBD2. The germline CDR1 and CDR2 sequences are KGHSH and LQKENI. The CDR3 covers 20 residues. Trimming cost V 2 bases and J 2 bases; bases outside gene matches: 10. The CDR3 protein is CASSPISLAGGMTGANVLTF. DNA of the CDR3: TGTGCCAGCTCACCAATTTCGCTAGCGGGAGGGATGACTGGGGCCAACGTCCTGACTTTC. The complete variable domain, with remaining parts taken from reference TRBV18 and TRBJ2-6, reads NAGVMQNPRHLVRRRGQEARLRCSPMKGHSHVYWYRQLPEEGLKFMVYLQKENIIDESGMPKERFSAEFPKEGPSILRIQQVVRGDSAAYFCASSPISLAGGMTGANVLTFGAGSRLTVL.

This rearrangement joins TRBV7-2 to TRBJ1-6, with D tentatively TRBD1 (5 bases). This CDR3 has 14 residues. From germline, CDR1 is SGHTA and CDR2 FQGNSA. The V gene lost 1 base and the J gene lost 12 bases, with 13 bases spanning the gap. The CDR3 region has the DNA TGTGCCAGCAGCTTAGGGACGCAGGGTATACCCCTCCACTTT. Translating it yields CASSLGTQGIPLHF.

V is TRBV14 and J is TRBJ1-1; D is unclear. Trimming took off 1 base at V and 5 bases at J, with 14 bases between the two ends. Per germline, CDR1 SGHDN and CDR2 FVKESK. This CDR3 is built from 15 residues. Here the CDR3 DNA reads TGTGCCAGCAGCCAAGGTACCCTGTCGAGAACTGAAGCTTTCTTT. Protein: CASSQGTLSRTEAFF. Based on the CDR3 plus reference TRBV14 and TRBJ1-1, the full variable domain is EAGVTQFPSHSVIEKGQTVTLRCDPISGHDNLYWYRRVMGKEIKFLLHFVKESKQDESGMPNNRFLAERTGGTYSTLKVQPAELEDSGVYFCASSQGTLSRTEAFFGQGTRLTVV.

This chain uses TRBV4-1 with TRBJ2-2, with 10 bases lining up with TRBD1. The germline CDR1 and CDR2 sequences are MGHRA and YSYEKL. With V trimmed by 1 base and J by 4 bases, 6 bases remained unmatched. The CDR3 loop spans 17 amino acids. The CDR3: CASSQGVTGGITGELFF. In nucleotides, the CDR3 is TGCGCCAGCAGCCAAGGGGTGACAGGGGGCATCACCGGGGAGCTGTTTTTT.

V usage is TRBV18 and J usage is TRBJ1-3; maybe TRBD1 (5 bases). Germline loops: CDR1 KGHSH, CDR2 LQKENI. The CDR3 totals 15 residues. Trimming removed 8 bases from V and 0 bases from J, with 14 bases in between. The CDR3: CASPSGLHSGNTIYF. In nucleotides, the CDR3 is TGTGCCAGCCCTTCAGGGCTTCACTCTGGAAACACCATATATTTT.